This T cell receptor beta chain is from a study of blood T cell repertoires in COVID-19. The participants were between roughly 18 and 100 years old and came from some 23 US areas. Donors in Cohort 3 who had recovered were those with two negative PCRs, healthcare professional clearance, or resolution of their symptoms. Source study methods: Estimation of nucleated cell counts was performed using reference gene primer amplification. The repertoire was sequenced with immunoSEQ multiplex PCR; TCRdb's copy has only in-frame clones and lacks some. V and J calls and clone size are given by that table; D and trimming were obtained from the DNA. The sample consists of 250,000 to 350,000 clones, nearly 90% of them appearing once. V shed 0 bases and J 7 bases; nucleotides not matched to a gene: 4. Germline CDR1 and CDR2: SGHDT and YYEEEE. This CDR3 has 15 residues.

The TCR originated in a woman aged 25 to 39 who had recovered from COVID-19. The source material was PBMCs or T cells enriched from blood (not recorded which). The genes are TRBV5-6 and TRBJ1-3, with 10 bases matching TRBD1. CDR3 amino acids: CASSLAGTGVNTIYF. CDR3 coding DNA: TGTGCCAGCAGCTTGGCCGGGACAGGGGTCAACACCATATATTTT.